These 27 T cell receptor beta chains came from one sample sequenced in a study of glioma-infiltrating T cells. TCR alpha and beta CDR3 regions were amplified from RNA using iRepertoire nested multiplex PCR. Each CDR3 protein gets one entry after TCRdb re-called the multiplex PCR reads with MiXCR. The sample has about 140,000 distinct CDR3 sequences, roughly two fifths seen once. The sample was glioma tissue, nonneoplastic brain tissue, or PBMCs (not recorded which). All receptors come from a human donor with low-grade glioma or glioblastoma, undergoing nonglioma brain surgery, or in good health (not recorded which).

This chain uses TRBV2 with TRBJ2-3; 8 nucleotides align to TRBD2. The CDR3 extends over 13 amino acids. The junction had 6 bases not matched to a gene; V was cut back by 9 bases and J by 4 bases. Looked up from germline, CDR1 is SNHLY and CDR2 is FYNNEI. CDR3 nucleotide sequence: TGTGCCAGTCTCTCGGGGGGGTCAGATACGCAGTATTTT. As protein: CASLSGGSDTQYF.

In regard to this clonotype: The junction does not match germline at one end; this may be a read error. This chain joins TRBV20-1 and TRBJ1-2, with 10 bases matching TRBD1. The CDR3 spans 14 residues. Germline-derived CDR1 and CDR2 are DFQATT and SNEGSKA (reference sequence). CDR3 DNA sequence: TGCAGTGCTACAAGACAGGGGGCCCGCTATGGCTACATCTTC. Amino acids: CSATRQGARYGYIF.

This rearrangement joins TRBV7-9 to TRBJ2-3; the D gene is possibly TRBD1 (6 bases). Germline V gives CDR1 SEHNR, CDR2 FQNEAQ (reference sequence). V was trimmed by 2 bases and J by 2 bases, leaving 11 bases between them. CDR3 length: 15 residues. This chain's CDR3 is CASSLFGTNTDTQYF. For the CDR3, the DNA is TGTGCCAGCAGCTTATTCGGGACAAACACAGATACGCAGTATTTT.

This chain links TRBV4-1 with TRBJ2-4; D ambiguous. From germline, CDR1 is MGHRA and CDR2 YSYEKL. The CDR3 spans 12 residues. V was clipped by 0 bases and J by 7 bases, with 4 bases between them. The CDR3 nucleotides read TGCGCCAGCAGCCAAGAGGGGAACATTCAGTACTTC. It translates to CASSQEGNIQYF.

The chain employs TRBV6-6 and TRBJ2-7; D not certain. Germline V gene data show CDR1 as MNHNY and CDR2 as SVGAGI (reference sequence). V dropped 2 bases and J dropped 2 bases, with 7 bases sitting between them. The CDR3 totals 13 residues. This CDR3 reads CASSYRLTYEQYF. DNA for the CDR3: TGTGCCAGCAGTTACAGGCTAACCTACGAGCAGTACTTC.

The chain uses TRBV6-1 and TRBJ2-1; D uncertain. From germline, CDR1 is MNHNS and CDR2 SASEGT. CDR3 length: 14 amino acids. Trimming stripped 5 bases from V and 1 base from J, with 9 bases between. The CDR3 region has the DNA TGTGCCAGCAGTCCCCCTTTGTCCTACAATGAGCAGTTCTTC. It codes for CASSPPLSYNEQFF.

There are a few counts of this clonotype. This chain links TRBV20-1 with TRBJ1-2; D is unclear. Trimming pared 5 bases from V and 2 bases from J, leaving 15 bases between. Germline CDR1 is DFQATT and CDR2 is SNEGSKA (reference sequence). The CDR3 covers 14 residues. CDR3 DNA: TGCAGTGCTCTTGACATACCTTTAAACTATGGCTACACCTTC. Protein sequence: CSALDIPLNYGYTF.

The chain links TRBV3-1 to TRBJ1-5; D is undetermined. This CDR3 is 17 amino acids long. Germline CDR1 LGHDT, CDR2 YNNKEL (reference sequence). V was cut by 0 bases and J by 3 bases, with 15 bases left in between. The CDR3 DNA reads as TGTGCCAGCAGCCAAGAAGGGTTAGGAAGGGACAATCAGCCCCAGCATTTT. It encodes CASSQEGLGRDNQPQHF.

The chain couples TRBV27 to TRBJ2-5, with 8 bases matching TRBD1. Losses at the gene ends were 5 bases for V and 4 bases for J; bases not matched to a gene: 9. CDR1 is MNHEY and CDR2 is SMNVEV in the germline V gene (reference sequence). This CDR3 has 15 amino acids. Here the CDR3 reads CASSRQGIEGETQYF. The CDR3 nucleotides are TGTGCCAGCAGTCGACAGGGGATAGAAGGAGAGACCCAGTACTTC.

A remark on this clonotype: The junction and the germline gene differ at one end; a read error may be behind it. J is TRBJ2-3 and V is TRBV12-5, with 9 bases matching TRBD1. The V gene's germline CDR1 is LGHNT and CDR2 FRNRAP. The CDR3 covers 16 residues. The CDR3 is CTSGLRQGVTTDTQYF. The CDR3 bases are TGTACTAGTGGTCTCCGACAGGGGGTGACCACAGATACGCAGTATTTT.

The chain carries TRBV18 and TRBJ2-3; 9 positions agree with TRBD1. Trimming removed 3 bases from V and 2 bases from J; junction bases left unmatched: 9. The CDR3 length is 17 residues. Germline assignment: CDR1 KGHSH and CDR2 LQKENI. CDR3 DNA sequence: TGTGCCAGCTCACCGGCAAGGGACAGGGTAAACACAGATACGCAGTATTTT. This sequence encodes CASSPARDRVNTDTQYF.

In DNA form, the CDR3 reads TGCGCCAGCAGCCAGGACCCCGAGAACCAAGAGACCCAGTACTTC. It specifies CASSQDPENQETQYF. V usage is TRBV4-1 and J usage is TRBJ2-5; D gene unclear. The CDR3 spans 15 residues. V lost 3 bases and J lost 0, with 11 bases in between. Germline lookup yields CDR1 MGHRA and CDR2 YSYEKL.

Comments on this clonotype: Its ends do not fully match the called genes, so a read error is possible. J is TRBJ2-5 and V is TRBV7-7; D uncertain. Looked up from germline, CDR1 is SSHAT and CDR2 is FNYEAQ (reference sequence). The CDR3 spans 13 residues. The CDR3 protein is CASSSGRKETQYF. The CDR3 region has the DNA TGTGCTAGCAGCTCCGGAAGAAAAGAGACCCAGTACTTC. The complete variable domain, with remaining parts taken from reference TRBV7-7 and TRBJ2-5, reads GAGVSQSPRYKVTKRGQDVTLRCDPISSHATLYWYQQALGQGPEFLTYFNYEAQPDKSGLPSDRFSAERPEGSISTLTIQRTEQRDSAMYRCASSSGRKETQYFGPGTRLLVL.

V and J are TRBV6-1 and TRBJ1-6; 9 nucleotides agree with TRBD1. CDR3 size: 14 residues. The trim removed 7 bases at V and 7 bases at J, leaving 5 bases unmatched. Germline V gene lookup returns CDR1 MNHNS and CDR2 SASEGT. DNA for the CDR3: TGTGCCAGCACTTGGGGACAGGGAAATTCACCCCTCCACTTT. Protein product: CASTWGQGNSPLHF.

The chain recombines TRBV28 with TRBJ2-1; 8 bases are a match to TRBD1. The V gene's germline CDR1 is MDHEN and CDR2 SYDVKM. The CDR3 contains 14 residues. Trimming cost V 8 bases and J 9 bases; bases outside gene matches: 12. The CDR3 DNA follows: TGTGCCAGCCACCAGGACAGGGAAGGGTTTGAGCAGTTCTTC. Its protein is CASHQDREGFEQFF.

This chain joins TRBV3-1 and TRBJ2-7; 8 nucleotides line up with TRBD2. J lost 2 bases, V lost 6 bases, and 6 bases had no gene match. CDR1 and CDR2 from the germline V gene are LGHDT and YNNKEL (reference sequence). This CDR3 has 14 amino acids. The CDR3 sequence: CASSRLASPYEQYF. Here the CDR3 DNA reads TGTGCCAGCAGTAGACTAGCGTCCCCCTACGAGCAGTACTTC.

V usage is TRBV30 and J usage is TRBJ1-2; D gene uncertain. V gave up 3 bases and J gave up 7 bases, with 15 bases separating them. This CDR3 is 13 amino acids long. Germline CDR1 reads GTSNPN; CDR2 reads SVGIG (reference sequence). The CDR3 loop is CAWRWTARGGYTF. The DNA of the CDR3 is TGTGCCTGGAGGTGGACTGCCAGAGGTGGCTACACCTTC.

At least ten counts were recorded for this clonotype. The chain couples TRBV6-1 to TRBJ2-3, with 9 bases identical to TRBD2. This CDR3 is built from 14 residues. Germline CDR1 is MNHNS and CDR2 is SASEGT. Unmatched junction bases numbered 5, after V lost 7 bases and J lost 3 bases. CDR3 bases: TGTGCCAGCAAGACTAGCGGCTATACAGATACGCAGTATTTT. Translating it yields CASKTSGYTDTQYF.

The chain recombines TRBV10-3 with TRBJ1-2, with a possible D match to TRBD1 (5 bases). The ends were cut back, 10 bases at V and 2 bases at J, with 23 bases in the middle. CDR1 and CDR2 (germline): ENHRY, SYGVKD. The CDR3 is made up of 16 amino acids. In DNA form, the CDR3 reads TGTGCCAGCAGAGACCCAATCCGGGACGGCAACTATGGCTACACCTTC. Translation gives CASRDPIRDGNYGYTF.

About this clonotype: A much larger clone is a single base away; this may be a read error. Since no conserved phenylalanine or tryptophan closes the CDR3, a read error is the likely cause. The chain uses TRBV6-2 or TRBV6-3 and TRBJ1-1; tentatively, D is TRBD1 (6 bases). The CDR3 has 16 amino acids. Germline CDR1 reads MNHEY; CDR2 reads SVGEGT. The V and J ends lost 5 bases and 3 bases respectively, with 19 bases between them. The CDR3, as DNA: TGTGCCAGCAGTCCTTCCTATCTGACAGGAGACACTGAAGCTTTCTCT. Its protein product is CASSPSYLTGDTEAFS.

The chain links TRBV10-3 to TRBJ2-5; D may be TRBD1 (7 bases). The V and J ends lost 6 bases and 5 bases respectively, with 19 bases between them. From germline, CDR1 is ENHRY and CDR2 SYGVKD. This CDR3 is built from 15 residues. The CDR3: CAISGSRGFGETQYF. The CDR3 bases are TGTGCCATCAGCGGGAGCAGGGGGTTTGGGGAGACCCAGTACTTC.

The chain is built from TRBV4-2 and TRBJ1-2; D possibly corresponds to TRBD1 (5 bases). CDR3 length: 14 residues. CDR1 LGHNA and CDR2 YNFKEQ come from the germline V gene. Trimming took 1 base from V and 8 from J, leaving 14 bases between them. CDR3 in DNA: TGTGCCAGCAGCCAAGGACAGACGTTCGGGGGCTACACCTTC. It specifies CASSQGQTFGGYTF.

This clonotype was seen only a few times. The genes are TRBV15 and TRBJ1-1; D is ambiguous. There are 14 residues in the CDR3. Trimming took 0 bases from V and 6 from J, leaving 11 bases between them. Germline V gives CDR1 LNHNV, CDR2 YYDKDF (reference sequence). The chain's CDR3 is CATSRDAGLAEAFF. The CDR3 bases are TGTGCCACCAGCAGAGATGCCGGACTCGCTGAAGCTTTCTTT.

The rearrangement joins TRBV10-3 to TRBJ2-5; perhaps D is TRBD1 or TRBD2 (6 bases each). The CDR3 totals 14 residues. Germline CDR1 and CDR2: ENHRY and SYGVKD. The germline V and J ends were trimmed by 4 bases and 1 base, with 10 bases remaining between them. The CDR3 loop reads CAISGKGGQETQYF. The DNA of the CDR3 is TGTGCCATCAGTGGAAAGGGGGGCCAAGAGACCCAGTACTTC.

V and J are TRBV7-9 and TRBJ2-7; 7 bases agree with TRBD1. CDR3 size: 14 residues. Trimming at V came to 3 bases and at J to 3 bases, leaving 5 bases not matched to a gene. Germline values: CDR1 SEHNR, CDR2 FQNEAQ (reference sequence). CDR3 coding DNA: TGTGCCAGCAGCTTTGACAGGGAAGGCTACGAGCAGTACTTC. Encoded protein: CASSFDREGYEQYF.

CDR3 amino acids: CASSLRTGGTQETQYF. CDR3 coding DNA: TGTGCCAGCAGCCTACGGACAGGGGGAACTCAAGAGACCCAGTACTTC. The chain has TRBV28 and TRBJ2-5; 10 bases match TRBD1. V dropped 6 bases and J dropped 2; count of bases not matched to a gene: 9. The CDR3 is made up of 16 amino acids. Germline CDR1 is MDHEN and CDR2 is SYDVKM. Drawing the rest from reference TRBV28 and TRBJ2-5, the complete variable domain is DVKVTQSSRYLVKRTGEKVFLECVQDMDHENMFWYRQDPGLGLRLIYFSYDVKMKEKGDIPEGYSVSREKKERFSLILESASTNQTSMYLCASSLRTGGTQETQYFGPGTRLLVL.

The CDR3 DNA reads as TGTGCCAGCAGGCCCGGGACAGGGTTCCACGAGCAGTACTTC. Translating it yields CASRPGTGFHEQYF. The rearrangement uses TRBV12-3 or TRBV12-4 and TRBJ2-7, with 9 bases fitting TRBD1. Trimming cost V 6 bases and J 5 bases; bases outside gene matches: 8. CDR3 length: 14 amino acids.